This TCR beta chain was found in a study of blood T cell repertoires in COVID-19. Study-level background: Some COVID-19 samples were acute and others convalescent; all came from the United States, Italy and Spain. From T cells, B-cell-depleted T cells, or PBMCs came the material, which was cDNA or gDNA.

Enrolled during active infection, Seattle patients were then followed longitudinally. V shed 0 bases and J shed 0 bases, with 6 bases lying between them. This CDR3 has 15 residues. The germline V gene encodes CDR1 MNHEY and CDR2 SMNVEV (reference sequence). In the study's own analysis: The authors estimated nucleated cell counts from reference gene primer amplification. TCRdb's table, derived via immunoSEQ multiplex PCR, lists solely in-frame clones and lacks some. V and J calls and clone size are given by that table; D and trimming were obtained from the DNA. The sample includes 130,000 or so clones, 88% of them seen just once.

This TCR derives from a human donor with COVID-19, enrolled during active disease. The donor label of this sample is uncertain. Source material: peripheral blood. V gene TRBV27 combines with J gene TRBJ1-5; the D is unclear. The CDR3 region is CASSLSTYSNQPQHF. Here the CDR3 DNA reads TGTGCCAGCAGTTTATCGACTTATAGCAATCAGCCCCAGCATTTT.